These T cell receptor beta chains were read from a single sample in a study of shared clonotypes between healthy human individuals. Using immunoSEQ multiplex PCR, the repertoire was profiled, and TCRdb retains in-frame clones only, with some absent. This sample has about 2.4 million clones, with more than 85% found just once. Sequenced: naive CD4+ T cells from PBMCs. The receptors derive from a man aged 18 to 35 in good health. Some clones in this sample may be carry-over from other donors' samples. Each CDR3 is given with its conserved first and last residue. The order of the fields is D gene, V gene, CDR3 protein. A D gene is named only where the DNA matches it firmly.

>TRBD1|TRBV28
CASSNSWAGGDYGYTF
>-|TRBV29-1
CSAPGQPDTEAFF
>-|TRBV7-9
CASSLVKPYGYTF
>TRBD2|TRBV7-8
CASSKAGGYEQYF
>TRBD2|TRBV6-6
CASSSSGTSGNEQFF
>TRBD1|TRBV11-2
CASSLGRQGQGEAFF
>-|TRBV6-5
CASSYSTASGEQYF
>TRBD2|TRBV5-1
CASSWTSGPFRGEQYF
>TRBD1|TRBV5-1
CASSPDRGSAKNIQYF
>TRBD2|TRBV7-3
CASSLIAGAQETQYF
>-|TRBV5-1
CASSFSGVRGNTIYF
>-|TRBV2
CASSHGGARANTGELFF
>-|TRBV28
CASLEGGNTYEQYF
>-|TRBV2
CGSGGGYEQYF
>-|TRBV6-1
CASSDLDYGYTF
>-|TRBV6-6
CASSYFFPTENEQFF
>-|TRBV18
CASSPQGDTYEQYF
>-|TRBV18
CASSPRATSRETQYF
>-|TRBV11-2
CASSLPRQAGASASYEQYF
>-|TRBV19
CASSRGVQPQHF
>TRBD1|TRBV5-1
CASSSRPRQGGNTEAFF
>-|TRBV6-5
CASSRRQYTEAFF
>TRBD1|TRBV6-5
CASSRTGLGEKLFF
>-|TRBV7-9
CASSLGVGHTGELFF
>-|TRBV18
CASSPTRGANTEAFF
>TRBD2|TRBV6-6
CATLAGKSIGNEQFF
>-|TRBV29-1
CSAQWDSADTQYF
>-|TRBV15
CATSRGGAAWRDEQFF
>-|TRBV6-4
CASSDGDATYEQYF
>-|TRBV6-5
CASSYSAGNTEAFF
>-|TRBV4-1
CASSPPDQETQYF
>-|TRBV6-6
CASSALLAGELFF
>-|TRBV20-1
CSARDRSPLHF
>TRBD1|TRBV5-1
CASSSGQANEKLFF
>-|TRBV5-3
CARSLVSGTETQYF
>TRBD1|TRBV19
CASSSLGTGGSTYEQYF
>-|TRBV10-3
CAISDGTRETQYF
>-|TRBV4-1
CASSLQNTDTQYF
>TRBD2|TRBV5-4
CASTPAGGSSYNEQFF
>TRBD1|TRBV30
CAWGTGADYEQYF
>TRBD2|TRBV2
CASSGRKSGMGTDTQYF
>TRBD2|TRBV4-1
CATSGSGRVGDTQYF
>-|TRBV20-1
CSAHRTDTQYF
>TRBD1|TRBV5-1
CASSLPGQGLGGYTF
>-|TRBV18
CASSSNRVGEQYF
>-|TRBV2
CASREQVFEQYF
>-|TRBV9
CASSLQPSAHGTRETQYF
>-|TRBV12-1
CASSFKRECADTQYF
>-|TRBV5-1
CASSLNPTSYQETQYF
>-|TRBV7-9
CASSPRRGIAEAFF
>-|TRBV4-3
CASSPAPGRGRSDTQYF